This T cell receptor beta chain stems from a study of blood T cell repertoires in COVID-19. Overall study context: T cells, B-cell-depleted T cells, or PBMCs supplied cDNA or gDNA.

As handled by the study authors: Amplification of reference gene primers was used by the study to estimate nucleated cell counts. The method was immunoSEQ multiplex PCR; TCRdb's version includes in-frame clones alone and lacks a portion of them. The V and J calls and the clone size are those of that table, but D and trimming were determined from the DNA. The data contain about 300,000 clones, 85% to 90% of them singletons. With 4 bases removed from V and 1 base from J, the gap between germline ends came to 10 bases. The V gene's germline CDR1 is MNHEY and CDR2 SMNVEV (reference sequence). The CDR3 runs 14 residues.

The sample taken for sequencing was peripheral blood. The source is a woman in her forties who had recovered from COVID-19. The genes are TRBV27 and TRBJ1-2, with a possible D match to TRBD1 (5 bases). In DNA, the CDR3 is TGTGCCAGCAGTTCTCGGACATTTAACTATGGCTACACCTTC. The encoded protein is CASSSRTFNYGYTF.